The clone carrying this TCR beta chain was seen a handful of times. This sample was included in a study of response to subunit inactivated influenza vaccine. Looked up from germline, CDR1 is SGHTA and CDR2 is FQGTGA. The CDR3 consists of 13 residues. V was pared by 5 bases and J by 8 bases, with 10 bases between. Using its own MiXCR run on the RT-PCR reads, TCRdb lists one record per CDR3 protein. The sample records roughly 570,000 distinct CDR3 sequences, approximately 14% being singletons. The TCR comes from a man in his fifties who received an inactivated influenza vaccine. Specimen: PBMCs from blood, collected 11 to 12 days after vaccination. The chain carries TRBV7-3 and TRBJ1-6; no firm D call. The CDR3, as DNA: TGTGCCAGCAGCCAGTCTCGGGATTCACCCCTCCACTTT. Translated: CASSQSRDSPLHF.